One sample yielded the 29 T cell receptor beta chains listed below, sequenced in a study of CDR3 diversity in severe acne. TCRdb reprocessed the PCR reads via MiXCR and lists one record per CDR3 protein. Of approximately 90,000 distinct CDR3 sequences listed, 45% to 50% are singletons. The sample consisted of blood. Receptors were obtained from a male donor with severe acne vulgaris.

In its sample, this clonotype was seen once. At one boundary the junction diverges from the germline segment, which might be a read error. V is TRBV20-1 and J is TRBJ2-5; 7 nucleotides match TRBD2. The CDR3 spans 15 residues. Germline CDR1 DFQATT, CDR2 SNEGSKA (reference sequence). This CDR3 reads CSASSGEGSQETQYF. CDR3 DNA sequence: TGCAGTGCTTCGTCTGGGGAGGGTTCCCAAGAGACCCAATACTTC.

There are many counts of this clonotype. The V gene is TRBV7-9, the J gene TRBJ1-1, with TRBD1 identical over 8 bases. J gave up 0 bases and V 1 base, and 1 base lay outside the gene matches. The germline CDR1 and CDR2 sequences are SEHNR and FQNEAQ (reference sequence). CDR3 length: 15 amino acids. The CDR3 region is CASSLEDRVNTEAFF. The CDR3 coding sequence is TGTGCCAGCAGCTTAGAGGACAGGGTGAACACTGAAGCTTTCTTT.

The CDR3 sequence is CASSPPGGISSYEQYF. The DNA for the CDR3 is TGTGCCAGCAGTCCCCCCGGAGGGATTAGCTCCTACGAGCAGTACTTC. This rearrangement joins TRBV2 to TRBJ2-7; tentative D call: TRBD2 (6 bases). Trimming left V 5 bases short and J 0 bases short, with 17 bases between. The CDR3 runs to 16 residues. Germline V lookup: CDR1 SNHLY, CDR2 FYNNEI.

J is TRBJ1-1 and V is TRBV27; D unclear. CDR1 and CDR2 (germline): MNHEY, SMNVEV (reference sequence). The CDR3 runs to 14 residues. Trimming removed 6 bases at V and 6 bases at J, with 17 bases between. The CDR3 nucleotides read TGTGCCAGCAGCGGGAGGGCCCCCGCCCCTGAAGCTTTCTTT. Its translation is CASSGRAPAPEAFF.

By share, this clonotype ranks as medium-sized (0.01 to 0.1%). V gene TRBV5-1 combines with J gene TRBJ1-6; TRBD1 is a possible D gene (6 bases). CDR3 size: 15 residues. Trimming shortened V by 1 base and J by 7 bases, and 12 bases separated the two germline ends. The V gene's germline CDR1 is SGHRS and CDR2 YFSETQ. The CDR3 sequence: CASSLSAGVNSPLHF. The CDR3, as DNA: TGCGCCAGCAGCTTGTCCGCAGGGGTGAATTCACCCCTCCACTTT. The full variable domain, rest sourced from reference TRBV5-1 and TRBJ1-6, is KAGVTQTPRYLIKTRGQQVTLSCSPISGHRSVSWYQQTPGQGLQFLFEYFSETQRNKGNFPGRFSGRQFSNSRSEMNVSTLELGDSALYLCASSLSAGVNSPLHFGNGTRLTVT.

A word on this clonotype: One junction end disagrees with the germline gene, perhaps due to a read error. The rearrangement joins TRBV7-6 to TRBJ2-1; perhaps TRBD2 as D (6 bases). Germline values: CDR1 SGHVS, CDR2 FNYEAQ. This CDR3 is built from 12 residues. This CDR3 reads CASSLVGGKPFF. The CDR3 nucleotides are TGCGCCAGCAGCTTGGTTGGCGGGAAGCCGTTCTTC.

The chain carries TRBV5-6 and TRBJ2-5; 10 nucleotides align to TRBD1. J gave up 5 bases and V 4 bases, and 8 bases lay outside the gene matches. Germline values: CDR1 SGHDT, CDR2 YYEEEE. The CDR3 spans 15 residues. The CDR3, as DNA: TGTGCCAGCAGCCGTCCCGGGACAGGGGTGGAGACCCAGTACTTC. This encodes CASSRPGTGVETQYF.

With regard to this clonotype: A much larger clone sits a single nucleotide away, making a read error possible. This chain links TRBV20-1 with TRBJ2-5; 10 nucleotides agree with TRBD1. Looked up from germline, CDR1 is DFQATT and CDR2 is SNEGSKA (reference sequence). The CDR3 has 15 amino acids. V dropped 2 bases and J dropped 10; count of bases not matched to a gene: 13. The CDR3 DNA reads TGCAGTGCTAGACTATTCGGGACAGGGGATAAGATCCAGTACTTC. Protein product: CSARLFGTGDKIQYF.

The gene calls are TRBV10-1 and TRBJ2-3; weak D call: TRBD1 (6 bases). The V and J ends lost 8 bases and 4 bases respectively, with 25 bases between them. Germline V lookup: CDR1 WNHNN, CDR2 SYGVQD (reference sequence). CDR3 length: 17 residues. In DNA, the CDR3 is TGCGCCAGCCACGAGGGGGACCTGACAAGCTACCCAGATACGCAGTATTTT. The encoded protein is CASHEGDLTSYPDTQYF.

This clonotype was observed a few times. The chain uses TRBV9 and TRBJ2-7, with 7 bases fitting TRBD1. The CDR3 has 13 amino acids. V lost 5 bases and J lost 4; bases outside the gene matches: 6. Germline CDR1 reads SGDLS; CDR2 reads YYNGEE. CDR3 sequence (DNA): TGTGCCAGCAGTCCGGGACAGAGGTACGAGCAGTACTTC. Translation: CASSPGQRYEQYF.

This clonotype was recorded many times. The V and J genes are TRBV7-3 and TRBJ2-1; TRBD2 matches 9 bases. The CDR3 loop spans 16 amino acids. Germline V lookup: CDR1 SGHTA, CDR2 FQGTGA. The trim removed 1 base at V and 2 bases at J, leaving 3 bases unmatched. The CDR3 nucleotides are TGTGCCAGCAGCTTAAGGGCGGGAGGGCCCTACAATGAGCAGTTCTTC. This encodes CASSLRAGGPYNEQFF.

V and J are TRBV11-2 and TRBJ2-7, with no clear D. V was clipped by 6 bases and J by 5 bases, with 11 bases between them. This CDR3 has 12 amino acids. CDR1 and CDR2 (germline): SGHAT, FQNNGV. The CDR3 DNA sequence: TGTGCCAGCAGTCGCCCTCGGGACGAGCAGTACTTC. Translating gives CASSRPRDEQYF.

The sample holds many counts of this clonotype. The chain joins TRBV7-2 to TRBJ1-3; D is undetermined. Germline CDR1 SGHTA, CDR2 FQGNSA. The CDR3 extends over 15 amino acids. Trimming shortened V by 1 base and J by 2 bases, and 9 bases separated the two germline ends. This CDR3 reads CASSLGPNTGNTIYF. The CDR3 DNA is TGTGCCAGCAGCTTAGGGCCGAATACTGGAAACACCATATATTTT. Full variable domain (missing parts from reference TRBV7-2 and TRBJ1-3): GAGVSQSPSNKVTEKGKDVELRCDPISGHTALYWYRQSLGQGLEFLIYFQGNSAPDKSGLPSDRFSAERTGGSVSTLTIQRTQQEDSAVYLCASSLGPNTGNTIYFGEGSWLTVV.

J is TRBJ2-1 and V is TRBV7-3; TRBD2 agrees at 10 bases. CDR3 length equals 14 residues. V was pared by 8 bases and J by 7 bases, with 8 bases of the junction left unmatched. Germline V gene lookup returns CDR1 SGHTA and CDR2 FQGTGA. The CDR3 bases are TGTGCCAGCGGGCTAGCGGGACTAGCGAATGAGCAGTTCTTC. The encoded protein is CASGLAGLANEQFF.

The CDR3 is CSAGRQGVGDTQYF. Written as DNA, the CDR3 is TGCAGTGCGGGTAGACAGGGGGTTGGAGATACGCAGTATTTT. The chain links TRBV20-1 to TRBJ2-3; 9 bases align to TRBD1. Trimming cost V 6 bases and J 5 bases; bases outside gene matches: 9. The CDR3 loop spans 14 amino acids. Germline values: CDR1 DFQATT, CDR2 SNEGSKA (reference sequence).

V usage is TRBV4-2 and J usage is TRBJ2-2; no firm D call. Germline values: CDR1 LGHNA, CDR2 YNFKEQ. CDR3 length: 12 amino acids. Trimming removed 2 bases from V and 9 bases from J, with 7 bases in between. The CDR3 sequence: CASSQQQRELFF. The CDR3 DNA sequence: TGTGCCAGCAGCCAACAACAGCGGGAGCTGTTTTTT.

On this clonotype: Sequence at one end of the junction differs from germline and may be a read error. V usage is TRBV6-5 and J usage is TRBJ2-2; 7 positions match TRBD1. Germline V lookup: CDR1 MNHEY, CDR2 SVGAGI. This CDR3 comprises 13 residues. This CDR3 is CASRTGFTGELFF. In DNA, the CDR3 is TGTGCCAGCAGGACAGGGTTCACCGGGGAGCTGTTCTTT.

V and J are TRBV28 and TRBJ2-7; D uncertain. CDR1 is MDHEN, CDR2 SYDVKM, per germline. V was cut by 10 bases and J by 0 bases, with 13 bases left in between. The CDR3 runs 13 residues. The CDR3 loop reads CAINPTGSYEQYF. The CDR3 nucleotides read TGTGCCATTAACCCGACCGGCTCCTACGAGCAGTACTTC.

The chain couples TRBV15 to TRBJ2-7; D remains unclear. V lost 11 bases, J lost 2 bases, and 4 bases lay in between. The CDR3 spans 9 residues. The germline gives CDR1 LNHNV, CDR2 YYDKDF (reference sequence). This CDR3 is CAPTYEQYF. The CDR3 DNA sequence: TGTGCCCCCACCTACGAGCAGTACTTC.

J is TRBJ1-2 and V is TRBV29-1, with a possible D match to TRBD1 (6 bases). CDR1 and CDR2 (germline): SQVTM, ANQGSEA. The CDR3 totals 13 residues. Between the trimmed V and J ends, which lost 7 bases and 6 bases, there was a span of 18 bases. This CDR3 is CSAETGAGDGYTF. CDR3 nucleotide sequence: TGCAGCGCCGAGACGGGGGCTGGGGATGGCTACACCTTC.

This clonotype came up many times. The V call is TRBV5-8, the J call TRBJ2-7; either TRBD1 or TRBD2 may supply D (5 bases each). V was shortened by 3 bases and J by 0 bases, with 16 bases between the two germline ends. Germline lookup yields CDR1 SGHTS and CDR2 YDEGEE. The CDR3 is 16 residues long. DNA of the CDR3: TGTGCCAGCAGCTCCAACCTGGCAGGGAGCTCCTACGAGCAGTACTTC. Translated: CASSSNLAGSSYEQYF. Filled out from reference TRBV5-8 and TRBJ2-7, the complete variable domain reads EAGVTQSPTHLIKTRGQQATLRCSPISGHTSVYWYQQALGLGLQFLLWYDEGEERNRGNFPPRFSGRQFPNYSSELNVNALELEDSALYLCASSSNLAGSSYEQYFGPGTRLTVT.

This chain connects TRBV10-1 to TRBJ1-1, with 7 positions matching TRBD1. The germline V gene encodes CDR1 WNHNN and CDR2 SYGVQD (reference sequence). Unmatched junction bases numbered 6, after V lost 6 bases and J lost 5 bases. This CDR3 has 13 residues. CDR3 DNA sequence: TGCGCCAGCAGGACAGGGAAGGGGACTGAAGCTTTCTTT. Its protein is CASRTGKGTEAFF.

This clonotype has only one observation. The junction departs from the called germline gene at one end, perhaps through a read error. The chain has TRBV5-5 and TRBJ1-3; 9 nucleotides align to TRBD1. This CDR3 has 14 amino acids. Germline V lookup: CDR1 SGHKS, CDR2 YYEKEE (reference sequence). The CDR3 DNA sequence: TGTGCCAGCAGCCCCGGGGGACAGGGAACCACCATATATTTT. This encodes CASSPGGQGTTIYF.

CDR3 in amino acids: CSARGASGSEEQYF. CDR3 bases: TGCAGTGCTAGAGGTGCTAGCGGGAGTGAAGAGCAGTACTTC. The chain uses TRBV20-1 and TRBJ2-7, with 10 nucleotides matching TRBD2. The CDR3 spans 14 residues. Losses at the gene ends were 1 base for V and 7 bases for J; bases not matched to a gene: 7. Germline CDR1 reads DFQATT; CDR2 reads SNEGSKA (reference sequence).

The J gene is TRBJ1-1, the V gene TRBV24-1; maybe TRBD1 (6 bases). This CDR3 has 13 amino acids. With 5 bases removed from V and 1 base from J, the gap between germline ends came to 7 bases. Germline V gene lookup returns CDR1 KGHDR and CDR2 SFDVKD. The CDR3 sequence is CATSGTENTEAFF. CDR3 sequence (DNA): TGTGCCACCAGTGGGACAGAGAACACTGAAGCTTTCTTT.

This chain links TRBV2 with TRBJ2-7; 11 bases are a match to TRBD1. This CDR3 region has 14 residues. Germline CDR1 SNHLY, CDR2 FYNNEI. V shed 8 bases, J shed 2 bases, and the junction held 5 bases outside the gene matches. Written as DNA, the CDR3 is TGTGCCAGCCGGGACAGGGGGTTGGCCTACGAGCAGTACTTC. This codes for CASRDRGLAYEQYF.

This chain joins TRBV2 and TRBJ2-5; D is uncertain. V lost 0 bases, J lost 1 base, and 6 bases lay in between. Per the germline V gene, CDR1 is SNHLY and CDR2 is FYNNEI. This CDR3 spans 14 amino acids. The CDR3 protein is CASSEAGIQETQYF. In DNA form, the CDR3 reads TGTGCCAGCAGTGAAGCGGGTATCCAAGAGACCCAGTACTTC.

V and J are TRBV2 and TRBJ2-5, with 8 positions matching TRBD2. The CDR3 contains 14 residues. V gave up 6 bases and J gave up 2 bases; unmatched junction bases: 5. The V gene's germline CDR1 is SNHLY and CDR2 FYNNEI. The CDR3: CASSGAGVQETQYF. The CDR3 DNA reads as TGTGCCAGCAGCGGAGCGGGGGTACAAGAGACCCAGTACTTC.

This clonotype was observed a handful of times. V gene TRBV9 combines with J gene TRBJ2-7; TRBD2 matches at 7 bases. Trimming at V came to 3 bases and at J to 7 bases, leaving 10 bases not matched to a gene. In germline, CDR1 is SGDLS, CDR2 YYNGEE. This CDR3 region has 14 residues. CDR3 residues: CASSEQRDFGEQYF. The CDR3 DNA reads TGTGCCAGCAGCGAACAGCGGGACTTCGGGGAGCAGTACTTC.